Sequencing of this TCR beta chain was carried out in a study of graft-versus-host responses after intestinal transplantation. Background on the study: Anti-thymocyte globulin was used for induction in all recipients, who then took tacrolimus and steroids for roughly 3 years.

Germline V gene lookup returns CDR1 SGDLS and CDR2 YYNGEE. The CDR3 runs to 17 residues. Trimming removed 3 bases at V and 0 bases at J, with 18 bases between. Study findings and constraints: Allografts of patients with graft-donor T cell macrochimerism showed high graft-versus-host to host-versus-graft clone ratios. Early post-transplant declines in HvG were associated with peak levels of circulating GvH clones.

Regarding this clone: Its target is unknown.

Some clones are missing from TCRdb's copy, which holds only in-frame ones; the method was immunoSEQ multiplex PCR. The sample consists of almost 85,000 clones, 91% of them appearing once. The chain carries TRBV9 and TRBJ1-2; D possibly corresponds to TRBD1 (5 bases). This specimen was unstimulated CD4+ T cells sorted from spleen or lymph node cells, taken before intestinal transplant. The sequence derives from a human donor who received an intestinal transplant. CDR3: CASSEGRVLFSNYGYTF. In DNA, the CDR3 is TGTGCCAGCAGCGAGGGGAGGGTTCTTTTCTCTAACTATGGCTACACCTTC.